This T cell receptor (beta chain) was retrieved from a study of cytomegalovirus exposure and HLA in healthy donors. Primers included in the PCR were 60 Vbeta and 13 Jbeta primers. Data came from immunoSEQ multiplex PCR; TCRdb stores just in-frame clones and leaves some out. There are around 92,000 clones in the sample; about 76% occur only once, and roughly 8% lies in the top ten. The V end was cut by 1 base, the J end by 3 bases, with 17 bases between. This CDR3 region has 16 residues. Germline assignment: CDR1 SGHRS and CDR2 YFSETQ. The chain recombines TRBV5-1 with TRBJ2-7; no definite D call. The TCR sequence derives from a human donor in good health. Sequencing was done on a sample of PBMCs. The CDR3 spells CASSLTGSPNFYEQYF. CDR3 DNA sequence: TGCGCCAGCAGCTTGACCGGGTCCCCCAACTTCTACGAGCAGTACTTC. Full variable domain (outside the CDR3, taken from reference TRBV5-1 and TRBJ2-7): KAGVTQTPRYLIKTRGQQVTLSCSPISGHRSVSWYQQTPGQGLQFLFEYFSETQRNKGNFPGRFSGRQFSNSRSEMNVSTLELGDSALYLCASSLTGSPNFYEQYFGPGTRLTVT.